These 26 T cell receptor beta chains came from one sample sequenced in a study of cytomegalovirus exposure and HLA in healthy donors. PCR employed 60 Vbeta and 13 Jbeta primers. Method: immunoSEQ multiplex PCR; TCRdb's copy keeps in-frame clones and lacks some. The sample holds 100,000 to 120,000 clones, around 70% seen once. The specimen was PBMCs. These receptors originate from a man aged 35 to 55 in good health and CMV-seronegative.

The J gene is TRBJ2-3, the V gene TRBV27, with 8 bases fitting TRBD1. Germline CDR1 MNHEY, CDR2 SMNVEV (reference sequence). This CDR3 is built from 14 residues. The V segment lost 3 bases and the J segment 4 bases; nucleotides outside the gene matches: 3. Written as DNA, the CDR3 is TGTGCCAGCAGTTTCATGACAGGGGCAGATACGCAGTATTTT. Amino acid sequence: CASSFMTGADTQYF.

The CDR3 reads CASSLFVRVAEAFF. The CDR3 DNA sequence: TGTGCCAGCAGCTTGTTTGTCAGGGTTGCTGAAGCTTTCTTT. The chain links TRBV5-6 to TRBJ1-1; D might be TRBD1 (5 bases). CDR1 is SGHDT and CDR2 is YYEEEE in the germline V gene. The CDR3 length is 14 residues. Between the trimmed V and J ends, which lost 1 base and 6 bases, there was a span of 13 bases.

This clone was detected only a few times. The V call is TRBV7-9, the J call TRBJ1-2; D remains unclear. Trimming removed 1 base from V and 3 bases from J, with 3 bases in between. The CDR3 spans 12 residues. Germline V gene sequence: CDR1 SEHNR, CDR2 FQNEAQ (reference sequence). The CDR3 reads CASSLGHYGYTF. The CDR3, as DNA: TGTGCCAGCAGCTTAGGGCACTATGGCTACACCTTC.

The J gene is TRBJ2-3, the V gene TRBV9, with 8 bases fitting TRBD2. The J segment lost 0 bases and the V segment lost 10 bases, leaving 10 bases of the junction unmatched. Germline V gives CDR1 SGDLS, CDR2 YYNGEE. The CDR3 is 15 residues long. CDR3 coding DNA: TGTGCCGGACTACCCGGGGGGGCAAGCACAGATACGCAGTATTTT. It specifies CAGLPGGASTDTQYF.

The chain employs TRBV7-6 and TRBJ2-1; maybe TRBD2 (6 bases). Germline CDR1 SGHVS, CDR2 FNYEAQ. This CDR3 comprises 13 residues. Trimming pared 5 bases from V and 7 bases from J, leaving 12 bases between. The CDR3 DNA reads as TGTGCCAGCAGCAAACTAGCTGGGAATGAGCAGTTCTTC. Its translation is CASSKLAGNEQFF.

The V gene is TRBV7-2, the J gene TRBJ2-5, with 8 positions matching TRBD2. V dropped 1 base and J dropped 5; count of bases not matched to a gene: 6. CDR3 length: 15 amino acids. CDR1 and CDR2 (germline): SGHTA, FQGNSA. The DNA for the CDR3 is TGTGCCAGCAGCTTAGTTGGCGGGAGGCGGGAGACCCAGTACTTC. Translated, it gives CASSLVGGRRETQYF. The full variable domain, in which reference TRBV7-2 and TRBJ2-5 provide the parts outside the CDR3, is GAGVSQSPSNKVTEKGKDVELRCDPISGHTALYWYRQSLGQGLEFLIYFQGNSAPDKSGLPSDRFSAERTGGSVSTLTIQRTQQEDSAVYLCASSLVGGRRETQYFGPGTRLLVL.

This CDR3 reads CASSLGQGSYEQYF. For the CDR3, the DNA is TGTGCCAGCAGTTTGGGACAGGGGTCCTACGAGCAGTACTTC. V is TRBV6-5 and J is TRBJ2-7, with TRBD1 matching over 10 bases. The CDR3 extends over 14 amino acids. Looked up from germline, CDR1 is MNHEY and CDR2 is SVGAGI. V shed 4 bases and J 1 base; nucleotides not matched to a gene: 1.

V gene TRBV5-1 combines with J gene TRBJ2-7; maybe TRBD1 (6 bases). Trimming removed 7 bases from V and 0 bases from J, with 14 bases in between. Looked up from germline, CDR1 is SGHRS and CDR2 is YFSETQ. This CDR3 comprises 14 residues. CDR3 sequence: CASALDRLSYEQYF. The CDR3, as DNA: TGCGCCAGCGCACTAGACAGGCTCTCCTACGAGCAGTACTTC.

The chain joins TRBV27 to TRBJ1-1; a possible D gene is TRBD1 (6 bases). Trimming pared 1 base from V and 1 base from J, leaving 13 bases between. The CDR3 spans 16 residues. Per the germline V gene, CDR1 is MNHEY and CDR2 is SMNVEV (reference sequence). CDR3 region: CASSLLGGARNTEAFF. In nucleotides, the CDR3 is TGTGCCAGCAGTTTATTGGGGGGGGCTCGGAACACTGAAGCTTTCTTT.

The V and J genes are TRBV14 and TRBJ1-4, with D unresolved. Germline loops: CDR1 SGHDN, CDR2 FVKESK. The CDR3 covers 18 residues. V was shortened by 0 bases and J by 0 bases, with 14 bases between the two germline ends. For the CDR3, the DNA is TGTGCCAGCAGCCAAGATCGTATAAGTCGGGCAACTAATGAAAAACTGTTTTTT. It codes for CASSQDRISRATNEKLFF.

CDR3 sequence (DNA): TGTGCCAGCAGCCCACAGGGGCGTGGGGCCAACGTCCTGACTTTC. Translated: CASSPQGRGANVLTF. This chain connects TRBV14 to TRBJ2-6; 7 bases align to TRBD1. The CDR3 has 15 amino acids. The germline V gene encodes CDR1 SGHDN and CDR2 FVKESK. J lost 3 bases, V lost 4 bases, and 3 bases had no gene match.

This chain connects TRBV6-5 to TRBJ1-1; a weak D match, TRBD1 (6 bases). V dropped 5 bases and J dropped 8 bases, with 15 bases sitting between them. The CDR3 has 13 residues. CDR1 and CDR2 from the germline V gene are MNHEY and SVGAGI. The CDR3 DNA sequence: TGTGCCAGCAGTCTTACCAACAGGGAGGAAGCTTTCTTT. This codes for CASSLTNREEAFF.

V usage is TRBV19 and J usage is TRBJ2-1, with 7 bases lining up with TRBD2. The CDR3 extends over 13 amino acids. The V and J ends lost 9 bases and 8 bases, in that order; junction bases with no gene match: 10. CDR1 and CDR2 from the germline V gene are LNHDA and SQIVND (reference sequence). CDR3 DNA: TGTGCCAGCAGGACTAGTTGGGTCGATGAGCAGTTCTTC. Its translation: CASRTSWVDEQFF.

This clone was seen a handful of times. The chain has TRBV30 and TRBJ2-7, with 11 positions matching TRBD2. In germline, CDR1 is GTSNPN, CDR2 SVGIG (reference sequence). CDR3 size: 15 residues. J was trimmed by 7 bases and V by 4 bases; bases with no gene match: 12. The CDR3 DNA reads as TGTGCCTGGATCCCGACTAGCGGGACCTTGGGGGAGCAGTACTTC. Protein: CAWIPTSGTLGEQYF.

The chain has TRBV4-1 and TRBJ2-7; D unclear. This CDR3 has 13 residues. The V end was cut by 1 base, the J end by 3 bases, with 7 bases between. From germline, CDR1 is MGHRA and CDR2 YSYEKL. The CDR3 DNA reads as TGCGCCAGCAGCCAAGGGCCCAGCTACGAGCAGTACTTC. Protein product: CASSQGPSYEQYF.

The chain's CDR3 is CASRGAGDTQYF. In DNA, the CDR3 is TGTGCCAGCCGGGGGGCTGGAGATACGCAGTATTTT. The chain is built from TRBV6-6 and TRBJ2-3, with D perhaps matching TRBD2 (7 bases). V gave up 8 bases and J gave up 5 bases, with 11 bases separating them. The CDR3 runs to 12 residues. CDR1 is MNHNY, CDR2 SVGAGI, per germline (reference sequence).

The chain employs TRBV21-1 and TRBJ1-5; the table assigns TRBD1, which was not confirmed against the DNA. TRBV21-1 represents a pseudogene. CDR3 length: 15 amino acids. As DNA, the CDR3 is TGTGCCAGCAGCAAAGGAGTACAGGGAAATCAGCCCCAGCATTTT. It is translated as CASSKGVQGNQPQHF.

The rearrangement uses TRBV11-3 and TRBJ1-1, with D tentatively TRBD1 (5 bases). Trimming left V 6 bases short and J 3 bases short, with 14 bases between. This CDR3 comprises 14 residues. Germline assignment: CDR1 SGHNT and CDR2 YENEEA. This CDR3 reads CASSTYGGDTEAFF. CDR3 nucleotides: TGTGCCAGCAGTACATACGGGGGGGACACTGAAGCTTTCTTT.

The rearrangement joins TRBV5-1 to TRBJ1-4; D is possibly TRBD1 (6 bases). Looked up from germline, CDR1 is SGHRS and CDR2 is YFSETQ. The CDR3 sequence is 16 residues long. Deletions cut 4 bases from V and 4 bases from J, with 17 bases between. Here the CDR3 DNA reads TGCGCCAGCAGCCCTACGTCCGGGACAAATAATGAAAAACTGTTTTTT. Amino acids: CASSPTSGTNNEKLFF.

The CDR3 region has the DNA TGTGCCAGCAGCTTAGTACTAGCGGACTACGAGCAGTACTTC. Translation gives CASSLVLADYEQYF. The V gene is TRBV7-9, the J gene TRBJ2-7; 8 bases match TRBD2. The trim removed 1 base at V and 3 bases at J, leaving 2 bases unmatched. CDR3 length: 14 amino acids. Germline CDR1 is SEHNR and CDR2 is FQNEAQ (reference sequence).

This clone is a singleton in its sample. The junction differs from germline at one of its ends, possibly a read error. The sample holds other DNA sequences that translate to the same CDR3. V usage is TRBV4-1 and J usage is TRBJ2-5, with D perhaps TRBD1 (5 bases). Per the germline V gene, CDR1 is MGHRA and CDR2 is YSYEKL. The CDR3 covers 16 residues. In DNA, the CDR3 is TGCGCCAGCAGCCAAGATAAGGACACATTCCAAGAAACCCAGTACTTC. It yields the protein CASSQDKDTFQETQYF.

The chain joins TRBV5-4 to TRBJ2-7, with 10 bases lining up with TRBD1. The CDR3 spans 15 residues. V was clipped by 1 base and J by 5 bases; unmatched bases: 6. Germline loops: CDR1 SGHNT, CDR2 YYREEE (reference sequence). The CDR3 sequence is CASSLSRTGGDEQYF. CDR3 coding DNA: TGTGCCAGCAGCTTGTCAAGGACAGGGGGTGACGAGCAGTACTTC.

V usage is TRBV6-1 and J usage is TRBJ2-2, with D tentatively TRBD1 (7 bases). Looked up from germline, CDR1 is MNHNS and CDR2 is SASEGT. The CDR3 sequence is 15 residues long. V was pared by 3 bases and J by 7 bases, with 15 bases between. The CDR3 coding sequence is TGTGCCAGCAGTGAGCGGACAGGTAGCGGCGGGGAGCTGTTTTTT. As protein: CASSERTGSGGELFF.

This clone occurred once. The same CDR3 can be traced to other DNA sequences in this sample. This sequence joins TRBV10-3 and TRBJ1-1; tentatively, D is TRBD1 (5 bases). The CDR3 totals 14 residues. CDR1 and CDR2 (germline): ENHRY, SYGVKD. Trimming stripped 2 bases from V and 5 bases from J, with 12 bases between. The CDR3 loop reads CAISEDGRGTEAFF. The CDR3 DNA reads as TGTGCCATCAGTGAGGACGGCCGGGGGACTGAAGCTTTCTTT.

This chain connects TRBV7-3 to TRBJ2-1; 9 nucleotides align to TRBD2. The CDR3 is 15 residues long. Germline-derived CDR1 and CDR2 are SGHTA and FQGTGA. V was pared by 3 bases and J by 3 bases, with 3 bases of the junction left unmatched. CDR3 nucleotides: TGTGCCAGCAGCTTGGGGACTAGCAACTACAATGAGCAGTTCTTC. Its protein product is CASSLGTSNYNEQFF.

J is TRBJ2-6 and V is TRBV19; 9 bases agree with TRBD1. Trimming removed 7 bases from V and 0 bases from J; junction bases left unmatched: 7. The CDR3 has 17 residues. The germline V gene has CDR1 LNHDA and CDR2 SQIVND (reference sequence). CDR3: CASTPGQGLSGANVLTF. CDR3 nucleotide sequence: TGTGCCAGTACTCCGGGACAGGGCCTCTCTGGGGCCAACGTCCTGACTTTC.